This T cell receptor (beta chain) derives from a study of OX40 agonist ivuxolimab in advanced cancers. In the study overall: While on treatment, patients had intravenous ivuxolimab at 0.01 to 10 mg/kg every 2 weeks. General study findings and limits: In general, CD8+ T cells held more expanded clones than CD4+ did, on average. The CD4+ and CD8+ T cells in the blood had expanded clonally by week 6 at 0.1 to 3.0 mg/kg.

Anyone with autoimmune disease history or systemic immunosuppression was excluded. Germline assignment: CDR1 MDHEN and CDR2 SYDVKM. V lost 4 bases and J lost 3, with 7 bases in between. The CDR3 has 12 residues. In the case of this clone: Antigen: not known.

Libraries were prepared by immunoSEQ multiplex PCR; TCRdb keeps only in-frame clonotypes and omits some of them. Here the sample spans under 85,000 clones, around 87% being singletons. The sequencing used CD4+ or CD8+ T cells sorted from blood, collected in a trial of the OX40 agonist ivuxolimab. The sequence came from an adult with an advanced solid tumor such as melanoma, head and neck, liver or kidney cancer. This rearrangement joins TRBV28 to TRBJ2-7; D ambiguous. The CDR3 region has the DNA TGTGCCAGCAGTTATGCGATCTACGAGCAGTACTTC. It yields the protein CASSYAIYEQYF.